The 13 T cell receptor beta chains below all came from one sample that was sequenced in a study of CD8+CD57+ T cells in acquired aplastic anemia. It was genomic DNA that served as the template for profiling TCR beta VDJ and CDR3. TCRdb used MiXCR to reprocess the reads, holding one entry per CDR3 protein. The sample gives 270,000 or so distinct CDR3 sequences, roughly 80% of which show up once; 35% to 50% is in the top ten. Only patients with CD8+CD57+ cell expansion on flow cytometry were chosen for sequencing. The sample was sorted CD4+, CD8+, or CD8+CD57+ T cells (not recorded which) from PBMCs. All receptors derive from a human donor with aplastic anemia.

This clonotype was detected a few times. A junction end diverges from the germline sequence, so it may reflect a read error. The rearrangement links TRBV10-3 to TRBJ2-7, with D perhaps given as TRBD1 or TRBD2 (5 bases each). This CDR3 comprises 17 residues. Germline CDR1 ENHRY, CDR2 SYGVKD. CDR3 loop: CAPDSGTDPPKLYEQCF. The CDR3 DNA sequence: TGTGCCCCCGATTCCGGGACGGATCCCCCGAAGCTCTACGAGCAGTGCTTC.

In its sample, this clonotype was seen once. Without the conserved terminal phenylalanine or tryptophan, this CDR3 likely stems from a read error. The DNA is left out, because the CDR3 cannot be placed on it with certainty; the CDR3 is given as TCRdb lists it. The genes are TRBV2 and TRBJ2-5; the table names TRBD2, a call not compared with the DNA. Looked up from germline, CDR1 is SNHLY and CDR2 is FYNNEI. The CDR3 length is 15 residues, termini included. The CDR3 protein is CAGTGGPSYGYTFGL.

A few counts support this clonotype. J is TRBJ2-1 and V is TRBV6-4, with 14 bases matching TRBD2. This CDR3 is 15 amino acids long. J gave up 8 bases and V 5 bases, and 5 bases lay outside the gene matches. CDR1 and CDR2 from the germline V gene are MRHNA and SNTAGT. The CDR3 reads CASSRTSGGSDEQFF. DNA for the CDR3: TGTGCCAGCAGTCGGACTAGCGGGGGGAGCGATGAGCAGTTCTTC.

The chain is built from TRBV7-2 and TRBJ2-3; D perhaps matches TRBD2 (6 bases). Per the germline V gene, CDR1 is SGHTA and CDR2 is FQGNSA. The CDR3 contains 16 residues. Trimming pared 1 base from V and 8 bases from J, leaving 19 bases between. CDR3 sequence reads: CASSLVRVAAKLTQYF. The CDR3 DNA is TGTGCCAGCAGCTTAGTGAGAGTAGCGGCGAAACTTACGCAGTATTTT.

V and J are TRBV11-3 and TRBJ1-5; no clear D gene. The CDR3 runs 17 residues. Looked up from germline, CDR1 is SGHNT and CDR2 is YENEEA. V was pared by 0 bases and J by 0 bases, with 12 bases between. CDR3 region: CASSLDLAGNSNQPQHF. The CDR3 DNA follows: TGTGCCAGCAGCTTAGATCTAGCAGGTAATAGCAATCAGCCCCAGCATTTT.

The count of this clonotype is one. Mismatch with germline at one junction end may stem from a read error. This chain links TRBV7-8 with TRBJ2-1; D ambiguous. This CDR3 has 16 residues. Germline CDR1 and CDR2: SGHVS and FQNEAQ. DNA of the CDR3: TGTGCCAGCGGCTTTCAAAGAAGAGGTGCGAGCGATGAGCAGTTCTTC. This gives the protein CASGFQRRGASDEQFF. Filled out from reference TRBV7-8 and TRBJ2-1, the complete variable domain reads GAGVSQSPRYKVAKRGQDVALRCDPISGHVSLFWYQQALGQGPEFLTYFQNEAQLDKSGLPSDRFFAERPEGSVSTLKIQRTQQEDSAVYLCASGFQRRGASDEQFFGPGTRLTVL.

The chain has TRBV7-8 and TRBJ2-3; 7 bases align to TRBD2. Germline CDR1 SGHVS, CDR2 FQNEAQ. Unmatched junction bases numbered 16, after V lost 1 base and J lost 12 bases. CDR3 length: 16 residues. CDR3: CASSLEGGPASHNQYF. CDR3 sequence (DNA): TGTGCCAGCAGCTTAGAGGGAGGGCCCGCGTCACATAATCAGTATTTT.

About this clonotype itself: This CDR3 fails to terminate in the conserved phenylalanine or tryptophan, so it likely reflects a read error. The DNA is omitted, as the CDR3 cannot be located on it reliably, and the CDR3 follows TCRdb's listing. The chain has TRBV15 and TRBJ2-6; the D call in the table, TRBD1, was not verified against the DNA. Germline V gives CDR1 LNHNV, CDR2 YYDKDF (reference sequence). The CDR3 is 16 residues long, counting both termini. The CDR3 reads CASSLGGGYGANVLAP.

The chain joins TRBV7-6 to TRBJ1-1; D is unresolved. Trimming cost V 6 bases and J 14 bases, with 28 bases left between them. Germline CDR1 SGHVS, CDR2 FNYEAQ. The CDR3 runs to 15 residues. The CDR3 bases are TGTGCCAGCAGTTACGGCCCGAGAGAGCCGTTTTTCGGGTTCTTT. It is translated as CASSYGPREPFFGFF. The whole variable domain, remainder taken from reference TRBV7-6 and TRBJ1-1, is GAGVSQSPRYKVTKRGQDVALRCDPISGHVSLYWYRQALGQGPEFLTYFNYEAQQDKSGLPNDRFSAERPEGSISTLTIQRTEQRDSAMYRCASSYGPREPFFGFFGQGTRLTVV.

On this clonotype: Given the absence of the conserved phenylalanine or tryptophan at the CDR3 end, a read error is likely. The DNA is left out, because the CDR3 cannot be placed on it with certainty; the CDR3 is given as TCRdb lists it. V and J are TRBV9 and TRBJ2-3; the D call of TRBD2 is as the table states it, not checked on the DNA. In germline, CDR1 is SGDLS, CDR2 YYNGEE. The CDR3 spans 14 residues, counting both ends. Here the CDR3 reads CASSGDGGRDSTYV.

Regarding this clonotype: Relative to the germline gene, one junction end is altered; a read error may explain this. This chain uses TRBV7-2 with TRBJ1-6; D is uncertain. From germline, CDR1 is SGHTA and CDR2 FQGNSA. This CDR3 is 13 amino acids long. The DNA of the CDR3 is TGTGCTAGCAGCTTAGATTATAATTCACCCCTCCACTTT. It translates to CASSLDYNSPLHF.

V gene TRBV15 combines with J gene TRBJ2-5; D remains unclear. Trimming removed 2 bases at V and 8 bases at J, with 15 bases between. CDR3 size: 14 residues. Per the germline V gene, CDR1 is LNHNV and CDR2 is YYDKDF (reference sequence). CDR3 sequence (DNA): TGTGCCACCAGCAGACGCAGCCTGCACTACACCCAGTACTTC. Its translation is CATSRRSLHYTQYF.

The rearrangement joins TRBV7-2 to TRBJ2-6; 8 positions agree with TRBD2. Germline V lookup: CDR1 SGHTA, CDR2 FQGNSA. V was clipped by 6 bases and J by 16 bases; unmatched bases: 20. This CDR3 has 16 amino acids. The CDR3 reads CASSVVAGGSDTQLTF. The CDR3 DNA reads TGTGCCAGCAGTGTCGTGGCGGGAGGTTCGGATACGCAGCTGACTTTC.